The present T cell receptor (beta chain) was sequenced within a study of OX40 agonist ivuxolimab in advanced cancers. Study at large: The patients' treatment was ivuxolimab, an agonistic anti-OX40 (CD134) antibody. Of mixed ages from 23 to 79 and averaging about 60 years, the group was approximately 80% male.

The data were produced by immunoSEQ multiplex PCR, yet TCRdb's version contains in-frame clones alone and is incomplete. The table shows 70,000 to 80,000 clones, with around 85% occurring only once. The TCR comes from an adult with an advanced solid tumor such as melanoma, head and neck, liver or kidney cancer. Source: CD4+ or CD8+ T cells sorted from blood, taken in a trial of the OX40 agonist ivuxolimab.

The CDR3 bases are TGTGCCTGGAGTGTTGGGAGCAGCTATAGCAATCAGCCCCAGCATTTT. Its translation: CAWSVGSSYSNQPQHF. V usage is TRBV30 and J usage is TRBJ1-5; D unclear. The CDR3 is 16 residues long. In germline, CDR1 is GTSNPN, CDR2 SVGIG (reference sequence). Between the trimmed V and J ends, which lost 0 bases and 0 bases, there was a span of 12 bases.